This entry lists 4 T cell receptor beta chains sequenced from one sample in a study of T-cell reconstitution after alpha-beta-depleted transplantation in children. The authors prepared the TCRbeta library with unique molecular identifiers. TCRdb re-called the PCR reads with MiXCR, one entry per CDR3 protein. The sample lists around 380,000 distinct CDR3 sequences, approximately 11% seen once, with 4.5% to 7% in the top ten. The material was PBMCs from the stem cell graft donor, obtained from the stem cell graft. These receptors were obtained from a human donor who donated a stem cell graft to a child with acute myeloid leukemia.

This clonotype came up many times. This chain connects TRBV5-1 to TRBJ2-3; 9 bases are a match to TRBD2. V shed 3 bases and J 5 bases; nucleotides not matched to a gene: 4. CDR1 and CDR2 (germline): SGHRS, YFSETQ. CDR3 size: 14 residues. CDR3 sequence reads: CASSWGLAEDTQYF. The CDR3 DNA reads as TGCGCCAGCAGCTGGGGACTAGCTGAAGATACGCAGTATTTT.

This clonotype was detected only a few times. The genes are TRBV29-1 and TRBJ2-1; D is uncertain. From germline, CDR1 is SQVTM and CDR2 ANQGSEA. Deletions cut 4 bases from V and 8 bases from J, with 6 bases between. The CDR3 length is 10 residues. The CDR3 loop is CSVGGDEQFF. The CDR3 coding sequence is TGCAGCGTTGGTGGGGATGAGCAGTTCTTC.

The chain recombines TRBV5-6 with TRBJ1-6, with 10 bases lining up with TRBD1. Germline assignment: CDR1 SGHDT and CDR2 YYEEEE. J gave up 6 bases and V 4 bases, and 7 bases lay outside the gene matches. This CDR3 has 16 amino acids. The CDR3 DNA sequence: TGTGCCAGCAGCGAAGACAGGGGGCTGGTTAATTCACCCCTCCACTTT. Translation gives CASSEDRGLVNSPLHF.

This clonotype occurred a few times. This chain joins TRBV20-1 and TRBJ1-1; 9 bases map to TRBD1. CDR3 length equals 14 residues. The V segment lost 3 bases and the J segment 6 bases; nucleotides outside the gene matches: 8. Per germline, CDR1 DFQATT and CDR2 SNEGSKA (reference sequence). CDR3 DNA sequence: TGCAGTGCTAGTATGGGGACAGGGTCGGCTGAAGCTTTCTTT. Its translation: CSASMGTGSAEAFF.